This T cell receptor (beta chain) came from a study of T cell repertoires in ileal Crohn's disease. Sequencing used immunoSEQ multiplex PCR; TCRdb keeps in-frame clones, though not all of them. This sample has roughly 20,000 clones; approximately 70% occur once, and the top ten carry less than 5%. Documented time point: neoterminal ileum biopsy at postoperative endoscopy, about 6 months after surgery. This clonotype originated in an adult with Crohn's disease. The sequenced sample was ileal tissue.

CDR3: CASSLRGGVRETQYF. CDR3 DNA sequence: TGTGCCAGCAGTCTTCGCGGGGGCGTTAGAGAGACCCAGTACTTC. This rearrangement joins TRBV6-5 to TRBJ2-5; D might be TRBD2 (7 bases). V was pared by 5 bases and J by 4 bases, with 17 bases between. Germline CDR1 MNHEY, CDR2 SVGAGI. The CDR3 spans 15 residues.